This T cell receptor beta chain is drawn from a study of shared clonotypes between healthy human individuals. Study-wide context: Each donor had three CD4 naive, three CD4 memory, two CD8 naive and one CD8 memory plate.

TCRdb's copy holds only in-frame clones and misses some; the assay was immunoSEQ multiplex PCR. The sample records approximately 740,000 clones, less than 85% being singletons. The germline V gene has CDR1 LNHDA and CDR2 SQIVND (reference sequence). This CDR3 is built from 14 residues. V lost 1 base to trimming and J lost 4 bases, with 10 bases between them. This clone has only a few counts. Sequenced material: memory CD4+ T cells sorted from blood. As for subset: CD45RA-negative fraction. The rearrangement links TRBV19 to TRBJ2-5; D perhaps matches TRBD2 (5 bases). This TCR was sampled from a young woman in good health. The CDR3 region has the DNA TGTGCCAGTAGTATAGCGCTAGAGGGAGAGACCCAGTACTTC. The encoded protein is CASSIALEGETQYF. Full variable domain (missing parts from reference TRBV19 and TRBJ2-5): DGGITQSPKYLFRKEGQNVTLSCEQNLNHDAMYWYRQDPGQGLRLIYYSQIVNDFQKGDIAEGYSVSREKKESFPLTVTSAQKNPTAFYLCASSIALEGETQYFGPGTRLLVL.